The 12 T cell receptor beta chains in this list originate from one sample, sequenced in a study of OX40 agonist ivuxolimab in advanced cancers. TCRdb's table, derived via immunoSEQ multiplex PCR, lists solely in-frame clones and lacks some. The table shows tens of thousands of clones, with about 88% occurring only once. The sequencing here drew on CD4+ or CD8+ T cells sorted from blood, taken in a trial of the OX40 agonist ivuxolimab. The receptors were gathered from an adult with an advanced solid tumor such as melanoma, head and neck, liver or kidney cancer.

The chain employs TRBV10-3 and TRBJ2-7; 7 bases are shared with TRBD2. The CDR3 has 17 residues. V was pared by 0 bases and J by 2 bases, with 10 bases of the junction left unmatched. Germline V lookup: CDR1 ENHRY, CDR2 SYGVKD. The CDR3 nucleotides read TGTGCCATCAGTGAGTCGTGGGCCCAGCGGGAAACCTACGAGCAGTACTTC. Its translation: CAISESWAQRETYEQYF.

This chain uses TRBV6-6 with TRBJ2-7, with D unresolved. The CDR3 consists of 13 residues. Germline V gene data show CDR1 as MNHNY and CDR2 as SVGAGI (reference sequence). Trimming removed 6 bases at V and 4 bases at J, with 13 bases between. CDR3 coding DNA: TGTGCCAGCAGCCGCGACACTGGGTACGAGCAGTACTTC. Residues: CASSRDTGYEQYF.

The rearrangement joins TRBV10-3 to TRBJ2-7; TRBD1 matches 9 bases. Trimming took 2 bases from V and 3 from J; bases not matched to a gene: 2. CDR3 length: 14 amino acids. CDR1 and CDR2 (germline): ENHRY, SYGVKD. The CDR3 spells CAISEQGQGYEQYF. CDR3 sequence (DNA): TGTGCCATCAGTGAGCAGGGACAGGGCTACGAGCAGTACTTC.

This clone was counted once. The rearrangement links TRBV9 to TRBJ2-3; D is possibly TRBD2 (5 bases). Germline CDR1 reads SGDLS; CDR2 reads YYNGEE. V lost 0 bases, J lost 6 bases, and 8 bases lay in between. The CDR3 runs to 13 residues. The CDR3 reads CASSVVGVDTQYF. The CDR3 DNA reads as TGTGCCAGCAGCGTAGTCGGGGTGGATACGCAGTATTTT.

This chain connects TRBV6-5 to TRBJ2-7; TRBD2 aligns across 8 bases. Germline trimming cut 1 base from V and 2 bases from J; bases unmatched to any gene: 4. Looked up from germline, CDR1 is MNHEY and CDR2 is SVGAGI. There are 15 residues in the CDR3. The CDR3 loop reads CASSYLAGGTYEQYF. DNA of the CDR3: TGTGCCAGCAGTTACTTGGCGGGGGGAACCTACGAGCAGTACTTC.

By frequency in the sample, this clone is medium-sized. V and J are TRBV7-6 and TRBJ1-2; D is ambiguous. The V gene lost 3 bases and the J gene lost 4 bases, with 18 bases spanning the gap. The CDR3 totals 16 residues. Germline-derived CDR1 and CDR2 are SGHVS and FNYEAQ. CDR3 in amino acids: CASSLQTDPTLYGYTF. The CDR3 DNA reads TGTGCCAGCAGCTTGCAGACGGATCCCACCCTCTATGGCTACACCTTC. The full variable domain, its missing parts supplied by reference TRBV7-6 and TRBJ1-2, is GAGVSQSPRYKVTKRGQDVALRCDPISGHVSLYWYRQALGQGPEFLTYFNYEAQQDKSGLPNDRFSAERPEGSISTLTIQRTEQRDSAMYRCASSLQTDPTLYGYTFGSGTRLTVV.

This clone was observed once. The rearrangement uses TRBV5-1 and TRBJ1-1; D not certain. V was trimmed by 0 bases and J by 4 bases, leaving 7 bases between them. The germline CDR1 and CDR2 sequences are SGHRS and YFSETQ. The CDR3 sequence is 13 residues long. DNA for the CDR3: TGCGCCAGCAGCTTGGGACAATCCACTGAAGCTTTCTTT. This sequence encodes CASSLGQSTEAFF.

J is TRBJ1-2 and V is TRBV2, with D hard to call. CDR1 and CDR2 (germline): SNHLY, FYNNEI. Trimming removed 2 bases at V and 5 bases at J, with 6 bases between. The CDR3 sequence is 12 residues long. CDR3 sequence reads: CASSESGYGYTF. For the CDR3, the DNA is TGTGCCAGCAGTGAATCGGGTTATGGCTACACCTTC.

The CDR3 protein is CASSLGGRGTEAFF. The CDR3 bases are TGCGCCAGCAGTCTCGGGGGGCGCGGGACTGAAGCTTTCTTT. The V call is TRBV5-1, the J call TRBJ1-1, with a weak D call TRBD1 (6 bases). The CDR3 runs 14 residues. V lost 5 bases and J 5 bases, leaving 16 bases between the germline ends. Germline values: CDR1 SGHRS, CDR2 YFSETQ.

The chain couples TRBV5-4 to TRBJ2-7; TRBD1 agrees at 10 bases. CDR3 length equals 14 residues. Germline loops: CDR1 SGHNT, CDR2 YYREEE (reference sequence). V was pared by 5 bases and J by 4 bases, with 6 bases of the junction left unmatched. The CDR3 nucleotides are TGTGCCAGCAGTCCACCGGGACAGGGGTACGAGCAGTACTTC. Its translation: CASSPPGQGYEQYF. Using reference TRBV5-4 and TRBJ2-7 for the parts outside the CDR3, the full variable domain is ETGVTQSPTHLIKTRGQQVTLRCSSQSGHNTVSWYQQALGQGPQFIFQYYREEENGRGNFPPRFSGLQFPNYSSELNVNALELDDSALYLCASSPPGQGYEQYFGPGTRLTVT.

The chain joins TRBV30 to TRBJ2-3; D is unclear. This CDR3 comprises 15 residues. V lost 2 bases, J lost 2 bases, and 14 bases lay in between. The germline V gene encodes CDR1 GTSNPN and CDR2 SVGIG (reference sequence). The CDR3 coding sequence is TGTGCCTGGAGTAAACTCTCGGGCCCCACAGATACGCAGTATTTT. Encoded protein: CAWSKLSGPTDTQYF.

The gene calls are TRBV7-9 and TRBJ2-7, with 10 bases lining up with TRBD1. The CDR3 totals 16 residues. The V gene end was trimmed by 0 bases and the J gene end by 2 bases; junction bases not matched to a gene: 4. The germline gives CDR1 SEHNR, CDR2 FQNEAQ (reference sequence). The CDR3 region is CASSLAGQGFTYEQYF. CDR3 DNA: TGTGCCAGCAGCTTAGCGGGACAGGGGTTCACCTACGAGCAGTACTTC.